The clone carrying this TCR beta chain appeared once. The CDR3 is 13 amino acids. Trimming stripped 4 bases from V and 5 bases from J, with 12 bases between. The germline V gene has CDR1 SGHNT and CDR2 YYREEE (reference sequence). The data belong to a study of blood T cell repertoires in COVID-19. Study at large: COVID-19 samples from acute and convalescent phases originated in the United States, Italy and Spain. PBMCs, B-cell-depleted T cells, or T cells were the source of the cDNA or gDNA that made up the material.

How the authors handled the data: How many nucleated cells were present was estimated from reference gene primer amplification. Assay used: immunoSEQ multiplex PCR; TCRdb lists only in-frame clones, some missing. D and trimming come from the DNA, and the V and J calls and clone size come from that table. The sample yields under 300,000 clones, around 83% seen once. The chain joins TRBV5-4 to TRBJ2-5; weak D call: TRBD2 (6 bases). This clonotype was sampled from an elderly man with acute or convalescent COVID-19. Material: peripheral blood. CDR3 sequence (DNA): TGTGCCAGCAGCGGGGGGAGGTGGGAGACCCAGTACTTC. Translating gives CASSGGRWETQYF.